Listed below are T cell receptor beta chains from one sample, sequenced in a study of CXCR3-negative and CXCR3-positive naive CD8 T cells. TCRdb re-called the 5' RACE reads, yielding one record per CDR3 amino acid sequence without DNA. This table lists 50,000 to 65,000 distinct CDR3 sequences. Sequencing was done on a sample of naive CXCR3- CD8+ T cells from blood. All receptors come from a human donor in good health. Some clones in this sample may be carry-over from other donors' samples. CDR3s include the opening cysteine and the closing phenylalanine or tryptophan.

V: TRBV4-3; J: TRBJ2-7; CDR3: CASSQDPRTGAYEQYF
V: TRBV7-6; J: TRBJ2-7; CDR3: CASSRDGSSYEQYF
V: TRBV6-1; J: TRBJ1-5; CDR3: CASITGTGGGGNQPQHF
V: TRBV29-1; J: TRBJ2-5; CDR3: CSVEGGPMRGETQYF
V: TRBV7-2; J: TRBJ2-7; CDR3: CASSRETGNYEQYF
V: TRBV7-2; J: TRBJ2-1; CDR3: CASSHDSYNEQFF
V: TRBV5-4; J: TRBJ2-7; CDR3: CASSAGTGPYEQYF
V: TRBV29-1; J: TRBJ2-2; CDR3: CSVLQGAAGELFF
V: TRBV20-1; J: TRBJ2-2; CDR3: CSARPGGAGELFF
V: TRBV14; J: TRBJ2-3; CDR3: CASSQEWRAGLDTQYF
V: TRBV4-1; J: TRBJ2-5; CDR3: CASSQEPQETQYF
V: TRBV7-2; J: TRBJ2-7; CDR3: CASSLAATEYEQYF
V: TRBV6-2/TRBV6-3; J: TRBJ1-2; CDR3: CASSARTGIGDYGYTF
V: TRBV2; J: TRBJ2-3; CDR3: CASSLAGGPTDTQYF
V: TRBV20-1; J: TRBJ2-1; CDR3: CSVLGGTYNEQFF
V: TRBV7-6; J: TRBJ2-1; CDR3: CASSPPATHNEQFF
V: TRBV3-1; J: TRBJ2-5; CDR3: CASSQDFGGGQETQYF